This record looks at one TCR beta chain sequence and its context. Its cognate antigen is unknown. Assay: immunoSEQ multiplex PCR; the TCRdb copy retains only in-frame clones and omits some. The sample includes 500,000 or so clones, roughly 87% of them seen just once. This sample was included in a study of Ad26.COV2.S vaccination and SARS-CoV-2 variants. The study, taken as a whole, reports: Total responses of T cells may have been underestimated by the analyses of TCR breadth and depth.

Treatment of the sample: around 19 received Ad26.COV2.S at low or high dose, single or two shots; about 5 received placebo; per-sample allocation not given. All samples were drawn on day 63, counting from the first vaccine or placebo injection. The source of this sequence is a person aged 18-65 years who received the Ad26.COV2.S COVID-19 vaccine or a placebo. Material: peripheral blood, obtained in a trial of Ad26.COV2.S vaccine versus placebo.

CDR3 coding DNA: TGTGCCAGCAGGAGTTTCGGCCTAGTCTCCTACGAGCAGTACTTC. Amino acids: CASRSFGLVSYEQYF. The rearrangement uses TRBV28 and TRBJ2-7; D gene unclear. CDR1 MDHEN and CDR2 SYDVKM come from the germline V gene. V was clipped by 6 bases and J by 0 bases, with 15 bases between them. The CDR3 loop spans 15 amino acids.